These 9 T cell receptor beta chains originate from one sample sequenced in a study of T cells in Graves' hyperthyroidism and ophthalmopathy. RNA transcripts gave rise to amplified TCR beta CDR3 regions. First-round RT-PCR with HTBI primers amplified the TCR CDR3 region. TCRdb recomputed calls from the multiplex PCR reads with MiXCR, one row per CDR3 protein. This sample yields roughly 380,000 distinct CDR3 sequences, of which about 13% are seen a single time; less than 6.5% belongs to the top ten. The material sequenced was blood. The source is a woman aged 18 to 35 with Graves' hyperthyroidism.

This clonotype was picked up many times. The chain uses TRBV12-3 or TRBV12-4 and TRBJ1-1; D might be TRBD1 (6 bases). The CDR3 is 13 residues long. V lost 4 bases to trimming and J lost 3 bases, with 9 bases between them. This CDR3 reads CASSSTGYTEAFF. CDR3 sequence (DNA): TGTGCCAGCAGTTCGACAGGTTACACTGAAGCTTTCTTT.

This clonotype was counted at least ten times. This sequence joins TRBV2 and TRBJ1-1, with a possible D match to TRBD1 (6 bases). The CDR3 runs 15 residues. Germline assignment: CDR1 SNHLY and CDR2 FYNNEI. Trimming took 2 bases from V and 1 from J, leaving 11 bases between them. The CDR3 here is CASSESRTANTEAFF. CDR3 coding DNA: TGTGCCAGCAGTGAATCCCGGACAGCGAACACTGAAGCTTTCTTT.

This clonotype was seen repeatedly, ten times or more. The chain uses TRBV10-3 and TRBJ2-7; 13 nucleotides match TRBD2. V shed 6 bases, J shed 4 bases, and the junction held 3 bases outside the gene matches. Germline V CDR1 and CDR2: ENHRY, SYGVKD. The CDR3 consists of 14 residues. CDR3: CAISRLAGGYEQYF. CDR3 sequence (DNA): TGTGCCATCAGCCGACTAGCGGGAGGATACGAGCAGTACTTC.

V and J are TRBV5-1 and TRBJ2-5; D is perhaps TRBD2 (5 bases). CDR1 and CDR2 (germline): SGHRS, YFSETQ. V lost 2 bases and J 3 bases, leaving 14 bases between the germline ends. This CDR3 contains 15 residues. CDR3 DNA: TGCGCCAGCAGCTTCACGGGGTCCCCTGAAGAGACCCAGTACTTC. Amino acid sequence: CASSFTGSPEETQYF.

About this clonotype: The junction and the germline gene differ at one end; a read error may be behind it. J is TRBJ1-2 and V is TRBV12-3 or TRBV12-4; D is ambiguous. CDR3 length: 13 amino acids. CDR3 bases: TGTGACAGCAGTTTAACAGCGAACTATGGCTACACCTTC. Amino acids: CDSSLTANYGYTF.

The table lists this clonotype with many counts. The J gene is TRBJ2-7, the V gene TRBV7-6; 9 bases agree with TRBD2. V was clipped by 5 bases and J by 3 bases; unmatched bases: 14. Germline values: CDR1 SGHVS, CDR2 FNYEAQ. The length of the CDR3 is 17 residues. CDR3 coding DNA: TGTGCCAGCAGCCCCACCGCCGGGACTAGCCCCCACTACGAGCAGTACTTC. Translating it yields CASSPTAGTSPHYEQYF.

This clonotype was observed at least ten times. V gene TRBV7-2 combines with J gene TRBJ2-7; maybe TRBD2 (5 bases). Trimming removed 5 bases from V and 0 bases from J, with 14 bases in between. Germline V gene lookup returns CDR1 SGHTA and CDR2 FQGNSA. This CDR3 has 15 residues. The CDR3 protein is CASSPHGELSYEQYF. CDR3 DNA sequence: TGTGCCAGCAGCCCGCACGGGGAACTCTCCTACGAGCAGTACTTC.

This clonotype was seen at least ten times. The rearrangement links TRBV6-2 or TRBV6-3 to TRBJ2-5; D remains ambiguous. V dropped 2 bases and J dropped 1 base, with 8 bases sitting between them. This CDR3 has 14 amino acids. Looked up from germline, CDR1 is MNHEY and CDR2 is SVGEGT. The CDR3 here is CASSYVTAQETQYF. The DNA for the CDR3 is TGTGCCAGCAGTTACGTAACAGCCCAAGAGACCCAGTACTTC.

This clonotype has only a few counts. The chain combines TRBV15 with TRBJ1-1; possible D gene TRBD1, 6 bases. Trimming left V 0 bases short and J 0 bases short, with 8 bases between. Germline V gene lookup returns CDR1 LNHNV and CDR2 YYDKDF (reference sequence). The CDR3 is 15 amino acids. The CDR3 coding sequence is TGTGCCACCAGCAGAGAGGGACATATGAACACTGAAGCTTTCTTT. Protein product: CATSREGHMNTEAFF.